This TCR beta chain stems from a study of T cells in Graves' hyperthyroidism and ophthalmopathy (dated by TCRdb to the late 2010s). The study in broad terms: Peripheral blood samples were taken at initial diagnosis, before any treatment was given. Following sampling, methimazole starting at 30 mg daily was given to hyperthyroidism patients, and high-dose intravenous methylprednisolone was given to ophthalmopathy patients. A discovery cohort of about a hundred patients, roughly 43 with Graves' ophthalmopathy and more than 55 with stable Graves' hyperthyroidism, was used to find distinguishing TCR V-J signatures. Whether ophthalmopathy could be predicted prospectively was tested in an independent validation cohort made up of roughly 20 hyperthyroidism patients plus 17 patients who later progressed to ophthalmopathy. TCR Vbeta CDR3 sequencing of 130 to 150 peripheral blood samples (more than 40 ophthalmopathy, 70 to 85 hyperthyroidism and roughly 17 progressor patients) is reported in the paper. The roughly 94 discovery patients were randomly split 7:3 into training and test sets. Thyroid tissue and blood T-cell repertoires from six Graves' hyperthyroidism patients were also compared in the study.

This clonotype was counted ten times or more. Its antigen is still unknown. Within one base of it there is no much larger clone, and no base qualities were kept. The paper as a whole reports these results and caveats: Ophthalmopathy was separated from stable hyperthyroidism by a 13 V-J signature model, with just over 85% sensitivity and roughly 81% specificity obtained in cross-validation and 80%/75% obtained in testing. Sample size was not statistically predetermined, and blinding of investigators to group allocation was not performed. Blood samples also contained most of the expanded thyroid clonotypes (frequency above 0.001), which suggests that blood repertoires may reflect thyroid immune responses. In validation, the model predicted progression to ophthalmopathy a median of 6.5 months before onset, with roughly 68% sensitivity and roughly 77% specificity.

The germline V gene supplies CDR1 MDHEN and CDR2 SYDVKM. The germline V and J ends show losses of 6 bases and 6 bases respectively, and no gene match explains 7 bases of the junction. Its CDR3 holds 14 amino acids, cysteine through phenylalanine. Only CDR3 DNA is held: 42 bases, read in frame from base 1. The hyperthyroidism patients were between 18 and 65 years old and newly diagnosed, with a disease duration of less than 2 months. Exclusion was applied to patients with uncontrolled infections, other autoimmune diseases, pregnancy or lactation. Diagnoses were established on the basis of clinical symptoms, serum thyroxine and TRAb, thyroid ultrasound, and orbital computed tomography. Blood from progressor patients was drawn when they were first diagnosed with hyperthyroidism, before any ophthalmopathy symptoms appeared. PBMCs were isolated from 10 ml of fresh peripheral blood by Ficoll-Paque density gradient centrifugation. Patients classed as progressors first received a Graves' hyperthyroidism diagnosis and then went on to develop ophthalmopathy during follow-up. Total RNA was extracted with Trizol reagent, and quality was checked on an Agilent 2100 Bioanalyzer.

Amplification of TCR beta CDR3 regions was carried out from RNA transcripts. The first round of RT-PCR for the TCR CDR3 was performed with the HTBI primer set and the Qiagen OneStep RT-PCR kit. A second multiplex PCR round built the libraries, followed by size selection and purification. Sequencing of the libraries was done on an Illumina HiSeq2000 using paired-end 100 bp reads. The source study handled its data this way. Raw data were processed with SOAPnuke, discarding reads with adapters, uncalled bases, mean Phred below 15, or no exact constant-primer or identifier match. COPE v1.2.5 was used to merge the high-quality paired reads, and each unique nucleotide sequence was defined as a clonotype. Clonotypes were aligned to IMGT TRBV, TRBD and TRBJ reference segments using MiTCR v1.1. Analysis was restricted to V-J combinations with a frequency above 0.0001, which covered just over 98% of repertoires. A TCS score was defined as the ratio of F50 (clonal expansion) to E x V (chaos), with BLOSUM62-based TCRdist applied between CDR3 peptides within each V-J. Welch's t-statistics and random forest reduced around 510 V-J features to about 13, which were used in a naive Bayes classifier (R e1071). TCRdb handled the public reads itself, with Q25 trimming in fastp and clone calling in MiXCR, and kept productive beta chains. Under each unique CDR3 protein, matching rows form one entry showing the most common genes and DNA. The V and J calls here are based on TCRdb, not the publication. The sample yields over 120,000 distinct CDR3 sequences; 22% were counted once. The ten top clones hold 60% to 70% of the sample.

The chain is encoded by TRBV28 joined to TRBJ2-7; TRBD2 aligns with 11 central bases. This TCR derives from a woman aged 45-60 years with Graves' hyperthyroidism that later progressed to Graves' ophthalmopathy. Sequencing was performed on blood. The DNA sequence is TGTGCCAGCAGACTGACCGGGACTAGCGGCGAGCAGTACTTC. Translated, this is CASRLTGTSGEQYF.